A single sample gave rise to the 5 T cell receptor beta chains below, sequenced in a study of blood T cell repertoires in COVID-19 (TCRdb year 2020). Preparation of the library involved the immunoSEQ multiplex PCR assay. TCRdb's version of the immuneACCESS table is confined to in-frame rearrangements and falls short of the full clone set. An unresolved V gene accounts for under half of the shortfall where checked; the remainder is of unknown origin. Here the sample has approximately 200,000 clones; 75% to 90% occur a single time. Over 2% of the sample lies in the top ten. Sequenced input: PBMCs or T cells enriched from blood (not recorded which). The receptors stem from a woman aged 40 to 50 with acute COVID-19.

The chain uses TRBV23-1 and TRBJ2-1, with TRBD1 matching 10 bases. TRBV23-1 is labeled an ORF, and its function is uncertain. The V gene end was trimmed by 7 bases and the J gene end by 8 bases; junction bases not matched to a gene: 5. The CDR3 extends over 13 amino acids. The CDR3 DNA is TGCGCCAGCATCCGGGACAGGGGCTATGAGCAGTTCTTC. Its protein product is CASIRDRGYEQFF.

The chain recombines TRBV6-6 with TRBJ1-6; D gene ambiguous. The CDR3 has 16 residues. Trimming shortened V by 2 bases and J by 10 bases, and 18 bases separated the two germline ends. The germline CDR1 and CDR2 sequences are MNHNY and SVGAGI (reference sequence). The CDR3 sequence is CASSYDSATGGSPLHF. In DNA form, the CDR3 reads TGTGCCAGCAGTTACGATTCGGCTACGGGTGGATCACCCCTCCACTTT.

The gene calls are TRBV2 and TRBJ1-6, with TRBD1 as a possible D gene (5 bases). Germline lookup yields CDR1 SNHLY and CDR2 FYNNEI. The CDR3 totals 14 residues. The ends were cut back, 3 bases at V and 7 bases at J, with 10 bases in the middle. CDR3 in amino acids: CASSDRGRNSPLHF. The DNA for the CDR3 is TGTGCCAGCAGTGACCGGGGGAGAAATTCACCCCTCCACTTT.

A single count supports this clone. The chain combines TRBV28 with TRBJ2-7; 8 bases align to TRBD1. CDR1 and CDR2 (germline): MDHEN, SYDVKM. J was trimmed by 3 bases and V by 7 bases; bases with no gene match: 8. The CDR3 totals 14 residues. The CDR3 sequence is CASTRDRPYYEQYF. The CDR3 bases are TGTGCCAGCACCCGGGACAGGCCATACTACGAGCAGTACTTC.

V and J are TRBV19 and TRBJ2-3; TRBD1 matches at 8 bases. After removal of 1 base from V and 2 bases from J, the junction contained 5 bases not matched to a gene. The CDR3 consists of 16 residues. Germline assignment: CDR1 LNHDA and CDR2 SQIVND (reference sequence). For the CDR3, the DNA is TGTGCCAGTAGTATAGTGCGACAGGGGTTCACAGATACGCAGTATTTT. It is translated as CASSIVRQGFTDTQYF.